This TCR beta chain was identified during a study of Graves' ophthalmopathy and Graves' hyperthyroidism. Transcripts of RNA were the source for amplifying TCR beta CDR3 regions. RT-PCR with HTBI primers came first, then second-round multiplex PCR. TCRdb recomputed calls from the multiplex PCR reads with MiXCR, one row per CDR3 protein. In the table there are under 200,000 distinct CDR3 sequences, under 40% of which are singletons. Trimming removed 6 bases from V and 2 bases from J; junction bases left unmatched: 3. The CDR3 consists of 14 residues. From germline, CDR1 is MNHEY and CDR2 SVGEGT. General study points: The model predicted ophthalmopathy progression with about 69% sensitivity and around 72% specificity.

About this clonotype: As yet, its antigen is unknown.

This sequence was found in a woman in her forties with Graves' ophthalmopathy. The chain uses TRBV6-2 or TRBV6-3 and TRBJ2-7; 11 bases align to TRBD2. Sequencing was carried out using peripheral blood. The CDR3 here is CASRGTSGTYEQYF. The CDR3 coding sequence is TGTGCCAGCAGGGGGACTAGCGGAACCTACGAGCAGTACTTC.